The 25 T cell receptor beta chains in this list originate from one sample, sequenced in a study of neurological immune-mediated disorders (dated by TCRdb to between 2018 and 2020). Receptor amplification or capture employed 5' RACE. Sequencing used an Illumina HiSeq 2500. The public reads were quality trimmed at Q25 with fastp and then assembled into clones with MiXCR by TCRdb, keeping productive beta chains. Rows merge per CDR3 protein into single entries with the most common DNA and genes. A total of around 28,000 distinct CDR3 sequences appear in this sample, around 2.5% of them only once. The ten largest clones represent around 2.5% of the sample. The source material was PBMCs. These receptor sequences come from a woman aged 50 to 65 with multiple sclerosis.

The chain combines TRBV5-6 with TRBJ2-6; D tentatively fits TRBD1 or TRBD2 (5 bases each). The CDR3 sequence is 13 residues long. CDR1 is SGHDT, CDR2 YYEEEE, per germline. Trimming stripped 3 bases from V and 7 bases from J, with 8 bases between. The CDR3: CASSWGNANVLTF. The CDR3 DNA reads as TGTGCCAGCAGCTGGGGGAACGCCAACGTCCTGACTTTC.

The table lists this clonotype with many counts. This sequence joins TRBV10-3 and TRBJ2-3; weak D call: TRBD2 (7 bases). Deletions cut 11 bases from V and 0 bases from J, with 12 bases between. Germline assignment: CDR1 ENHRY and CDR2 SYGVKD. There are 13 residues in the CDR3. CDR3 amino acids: CALAGASTDTQYF. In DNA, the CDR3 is TGTGCCCTGGCGGGGGCCAGCACAGATACGCAGTATTTT.

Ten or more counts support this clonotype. DNA of the CDR3: TGCGCCAGCAGCCAAGATAGGACAGCCTACGAGCAGTACTTC. Translating gives CASSQDRTAYEQYF. V is TRBV4-3 and J is TRBJ2-7; perhaps TRBD1 as D (6 bases). The germline V gene has CDR1 LGHNA and CDR2 YSLEER. V lost 0 bases and J lost 2, with 8 bases in between. The CDR3 extends over 14 amino acids.

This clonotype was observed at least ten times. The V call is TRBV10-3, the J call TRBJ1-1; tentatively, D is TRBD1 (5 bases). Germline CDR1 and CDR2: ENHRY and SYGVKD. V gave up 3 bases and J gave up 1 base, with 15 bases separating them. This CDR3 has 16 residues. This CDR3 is CAISDDPRQRNTEAFF. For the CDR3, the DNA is TGTGCCATCAGTGACGACCCTCGACAGAGGAACACTGAAGCTTTCTTT.

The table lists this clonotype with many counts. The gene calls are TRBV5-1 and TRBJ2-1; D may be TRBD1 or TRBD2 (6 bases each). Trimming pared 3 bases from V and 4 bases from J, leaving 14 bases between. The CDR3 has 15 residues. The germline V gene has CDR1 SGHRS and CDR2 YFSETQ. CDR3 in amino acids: CASSSVGGTYNEQFF. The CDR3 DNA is TGCGCCAGCAGCTCCGTGGGGGGCACTTACAATGAGCAGTTCTTC.

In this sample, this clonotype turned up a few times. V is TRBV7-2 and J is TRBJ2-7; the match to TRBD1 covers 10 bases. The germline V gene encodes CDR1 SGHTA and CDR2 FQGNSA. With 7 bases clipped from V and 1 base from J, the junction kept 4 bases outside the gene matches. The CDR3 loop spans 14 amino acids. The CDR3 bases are TGTGCCAGCAAGCCGGGACAGGGGTCCTACGAGCAGTACTTC. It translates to CASKPGQGSYEQYF. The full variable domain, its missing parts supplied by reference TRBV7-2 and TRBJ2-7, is GAGVSQSPSNKVTEKGKDVELRCDPISGHTALYWYRQSLGQGLEFLIYFQGNSAPDKSGLPSDRFSAERTGGSVSTLTIQRTQQEDSAVYLCASKPGQGSYEQYFGPGTRLTVT.

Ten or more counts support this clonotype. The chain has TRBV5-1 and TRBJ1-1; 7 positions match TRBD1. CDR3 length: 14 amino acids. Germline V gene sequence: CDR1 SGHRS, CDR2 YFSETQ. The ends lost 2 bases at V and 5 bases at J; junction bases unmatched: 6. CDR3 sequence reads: CASSLQGPVTEAFF. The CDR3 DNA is TGCGCCAGCAGCTTACAGGGGCCGGTGACTGAAGCTTTCTTT.

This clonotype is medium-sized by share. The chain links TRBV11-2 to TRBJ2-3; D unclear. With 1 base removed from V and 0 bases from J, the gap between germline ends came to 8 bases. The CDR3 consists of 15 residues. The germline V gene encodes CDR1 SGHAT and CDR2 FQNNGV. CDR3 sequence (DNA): TGTGCCAGCAGCTTAGGCCCAGACAGCACAGATACGCAGTATTTT. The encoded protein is CASSLGPDSTDTQYF.

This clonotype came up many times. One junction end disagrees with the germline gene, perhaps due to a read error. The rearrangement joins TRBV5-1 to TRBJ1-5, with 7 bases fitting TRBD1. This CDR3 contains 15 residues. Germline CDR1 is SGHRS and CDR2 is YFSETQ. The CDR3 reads CASSLDRGLNQPQNF. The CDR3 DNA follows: TGCGCCAGCAGCTTGGACAGGGGACTCAATCAGCCCCAGAATTTT.

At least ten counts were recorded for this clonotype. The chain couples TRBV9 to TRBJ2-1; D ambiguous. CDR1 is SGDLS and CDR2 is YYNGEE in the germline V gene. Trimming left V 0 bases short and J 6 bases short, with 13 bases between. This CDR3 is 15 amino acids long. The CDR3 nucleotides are TGTGCCAGCAGCGTAGGGCAGTCGGACGGCAATGAGCAGTTCTTC. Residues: CASSVGQSDGNEQFF.

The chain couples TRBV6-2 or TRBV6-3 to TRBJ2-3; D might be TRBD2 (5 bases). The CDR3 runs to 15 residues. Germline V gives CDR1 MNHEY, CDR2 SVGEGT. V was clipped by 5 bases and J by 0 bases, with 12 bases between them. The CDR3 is CASSLVGVSTDTQYF. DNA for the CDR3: TGTGCCAGCAGTCTAGTGGGAGTCAGCACAGATACGCAGTATTTT.

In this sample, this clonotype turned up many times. The CDR3 DNA sequence: TGCAGTGCTAGCTATCAATACCATAACAATGAGCAGTTCTTC. Its protein is CSASYQYHNNEQFF. The chain combines TRBV20-1 with TRBJ2-1; D gene ambiguous. The CDR3 has 14 residues. V dropped 3 bases and J dropped 5 bases, with 14 bases sitting between them. CDR1 is DFQATT, CDR2 SNEGSKA, per germline (reference sequence).

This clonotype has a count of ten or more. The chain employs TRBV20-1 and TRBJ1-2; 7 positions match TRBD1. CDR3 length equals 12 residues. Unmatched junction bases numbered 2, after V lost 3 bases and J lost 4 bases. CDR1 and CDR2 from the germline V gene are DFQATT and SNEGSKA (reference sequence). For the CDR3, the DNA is TGCAGTGCTAGGACAGGGAGCTATGGCTACACCTTC. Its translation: CSARTGSYGYTF.

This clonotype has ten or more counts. CDR3 residues: CSARESGGTDTQYF. In DNA, the CDR3 is TGCAGTGCTAGAGAGAGCGGGGGGACAGATACGCAGTATTTT. The chain has TRBV20-1 and TRBJ2-3; 9 bases are a match to TRBD2. With 0 bases clipped from V and 3 bases from J, the junction kept 1 base outside the gene matches. Germline values: CDR1 DFQATT, CDR2 SNEGSKA (reference sequence). The CDR3 length is 14 residues.

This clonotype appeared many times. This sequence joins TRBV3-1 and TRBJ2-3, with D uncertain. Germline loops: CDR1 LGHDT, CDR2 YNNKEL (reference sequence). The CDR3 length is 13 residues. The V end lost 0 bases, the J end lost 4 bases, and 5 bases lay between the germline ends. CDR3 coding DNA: TGTGCCAGCAGCCAAGATACGGCAGATACGCAGTATTTT. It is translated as CASSQDTADTQYF.

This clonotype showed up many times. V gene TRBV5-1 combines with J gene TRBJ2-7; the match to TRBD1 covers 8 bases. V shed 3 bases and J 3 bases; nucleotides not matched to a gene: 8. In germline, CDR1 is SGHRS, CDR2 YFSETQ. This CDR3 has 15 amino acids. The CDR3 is CASSSTGASFYEQYF. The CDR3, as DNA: TGCGCCAGCAGCTCGACAGGGGCCTCCTTCTACGAGCAGTACTTC. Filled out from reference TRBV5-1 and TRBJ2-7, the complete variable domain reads KAGVTQTPRYLIKTRGQQVTLSCSPISGHRSVSWYQQTPGQGLQFLFEYFSETQRNKGNFPGRFSGRQFSNSRSEMNVSTLELGDSALYLCASSSTGASFYEQYFGPGTRLTVT.

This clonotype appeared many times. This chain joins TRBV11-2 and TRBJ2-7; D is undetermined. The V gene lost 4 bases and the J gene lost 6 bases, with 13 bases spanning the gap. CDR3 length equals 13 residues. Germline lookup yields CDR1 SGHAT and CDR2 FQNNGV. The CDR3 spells CASSSTLVGEQYF. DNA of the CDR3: TGTGCCAGCAGCTCAACCCTCGTGGGCGAGCAGTACTTC.

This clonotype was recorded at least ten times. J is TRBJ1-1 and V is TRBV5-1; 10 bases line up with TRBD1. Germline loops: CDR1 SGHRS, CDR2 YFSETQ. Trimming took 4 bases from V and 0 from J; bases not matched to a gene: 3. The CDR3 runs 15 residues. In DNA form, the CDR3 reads TGCGCCAGCAGCAAGGACAGGGGGATGAACACTGAAGCTTTCTTT. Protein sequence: CASSKDRGMNTEAFF.

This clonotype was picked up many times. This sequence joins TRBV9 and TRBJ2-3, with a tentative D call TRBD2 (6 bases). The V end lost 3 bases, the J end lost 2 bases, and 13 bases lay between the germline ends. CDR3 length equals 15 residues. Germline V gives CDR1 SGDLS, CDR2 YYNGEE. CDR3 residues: CASSGSGGVTDTQYF. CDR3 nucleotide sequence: TGTGCCAGCAGCGGTAGCGGAGGGGTCACAGATACGCAGTATTTT.

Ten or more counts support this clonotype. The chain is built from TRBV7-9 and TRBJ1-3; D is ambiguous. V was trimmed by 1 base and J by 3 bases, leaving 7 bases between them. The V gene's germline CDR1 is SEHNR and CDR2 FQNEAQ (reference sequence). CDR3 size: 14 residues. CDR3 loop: CASSLEAGGNTIYF. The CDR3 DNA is TGTGCCAGCAGCTTAGAGGCAGGTGGAAACACCATATATTTT.

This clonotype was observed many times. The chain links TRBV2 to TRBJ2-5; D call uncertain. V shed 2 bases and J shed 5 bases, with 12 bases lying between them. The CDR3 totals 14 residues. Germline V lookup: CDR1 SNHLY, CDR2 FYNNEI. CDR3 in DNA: TGTGCCAGCAGTGAACAAGGCAGCCACGAGACCCAGTACTTC. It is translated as CASSEQGSHETQYF.

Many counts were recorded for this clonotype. CDR3: CATSEKGQGYYNEQFF. In DNA form, the CDR3 reads TGTGCCACCAGTGAAAAGGGACAGGGGTACTACAATGAGCAGTTCTTC. This rearrangement joins TRBV24-1 to TRBJ2-1, with 10 bases lining up with TRBD1. The CDR3 covers 16 residues. V gave up 4 bases and J gave up 3 bases; unmatched junction bases: 5. The germline CDR1 and CDR2 sequences are KGHDR and SFDVKD.

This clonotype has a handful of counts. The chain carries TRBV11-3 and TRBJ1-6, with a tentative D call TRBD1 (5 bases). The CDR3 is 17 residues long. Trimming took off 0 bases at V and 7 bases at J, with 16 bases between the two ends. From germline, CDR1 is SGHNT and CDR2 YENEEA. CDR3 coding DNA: TGTGCCAGCAGCTTAGAGTCAGCAGGACACCTAAATTCACCCCTCCACTTT. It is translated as CASSLESAGHLNSPLHF.

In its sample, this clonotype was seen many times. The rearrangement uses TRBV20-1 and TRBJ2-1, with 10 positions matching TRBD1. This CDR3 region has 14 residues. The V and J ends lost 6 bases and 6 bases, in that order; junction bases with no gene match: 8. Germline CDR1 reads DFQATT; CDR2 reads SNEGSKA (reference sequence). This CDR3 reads CSAKRDRGFNEQFF. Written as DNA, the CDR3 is TGCAGTGCGAAAAGGGACAGGGGTTTCAATGAGCAGTTCTTC.

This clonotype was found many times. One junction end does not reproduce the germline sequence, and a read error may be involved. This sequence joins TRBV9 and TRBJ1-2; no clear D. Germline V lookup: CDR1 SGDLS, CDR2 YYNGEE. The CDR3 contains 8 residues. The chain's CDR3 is CASSVEAF. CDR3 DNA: TGTGCCAGCAGCGTAGAGGCCTTC.